These 18 T cell receptor beta chains were sequenced from one sample in a study of OX40 agonist ivuxolimab in advanced cancers. The assay was immunoSEQ multiplex PCR, and TCRdb's table has in-frame clones only and misses some. The sample consists of about 43,000 clones, around three quarters of them appearing once. The specimen comprised CD4+ or CD8+ T cells sorted from blood, sampled in a trial of the OX40 agonist ivuxolimab. These receptors were obtained from an adult with an advanced solid tumor such as melanoma, head and neck, liver or kidney cancer.

In regard to this clone: Given a much more abundant clone one base away, this may be a read error. This sample includes further DNA sequences coding for the same CDR3. The rearrangement uses TRBV19 and TRBJ2-5; tentatively, D is TRBD1 (5 bases). The CDR3 sequence is 15 residues long. CDR1 and CDR2 (germline): LNHDA, SQIVND (reference sequence). CDR3 DNA sequence: TGTGCCAGTAGTATCGCTCAGGGCGGCCAAGAGACTCAGTACTTC. This encodes CASSIAQGGQETQYF.

The V call is TRBV6-1, the J call TRBJ2-3; D not resolved. Deletions cut 6 bases from V and 5 bases from J, with 18 bases between. Germline CDR1 and CDR2: MNHNS and SASEGT. CDR3 size: 15 residues. CDR3 region: CASSGSLGWKDTQYF. CDR3 sequence (DNA): TGTGCCAGCAGCGGGTCCCTGGGGTGGAAAGATACGCAGTATTTT.

The chain uses TRBV27 and TRBJ1-5; 9 positions agree with TRBD1. Germline-derived CDR1 and CDR2 are MNHEY and SMNVEV (reference sequence). With 3 bases clipped from V and 5 bases from J, the junction kept 11 bases outside the gene matches. This CDR3 is 17 amino acids long. The CDR3 bases are TGTGCCAGCAGTTTCACCGGGACAGGGAGGGGGGATCAGCCCCAGCATTTT. This sequence encodes CASSFTGTGRGDQPQHF.

This clone appeared a single time. This sequence joins TRBV5-6 and TRBJ2-7; 11 bases align to TRBD2. V lost 3 bases, J lost 1 base, and 12 bases stayed unmatched. CDR1 is SGHDT, CDR2 YYEEEE, per germline. The CDR3 contains 18 residues. CDR3 nucleotides: TGTGCCAGCAGCTGGAGTAGCGGGGGGGCCGGAAGATCCTACGAGCAGTACTTC. It specifies CASSWSSGGAGRSYEQYF.

The chain is built from TRBV14 and TRBJ2-3; D assignment may be TRBD1 or TRBD2 (5 bases each). This CDR3 comprises 15 residues. Trimming took 4 bases from V and 0 from J, leaving 11 bases between them. Germline V lookup: CDR1 SGHDN, CDR2 FVKESK. The CDR3 sequence: CASSRDPLSTDTQYF. The CDR3, as DNA: TGTGCCAGCAGCCGGGACCCCTTAAGCACAGATACGCAGTATTTT. Variable domain in full (rest from reference TRBV14 and TRBJ2-3): EAGVTQFPSHSVIEKGQTVTLRCDPISGHDNLYWYRRVMGKEIKFLLHFVKESKQDESGMPNNRFLAERTGGTYSTLKVQPAELEDSGVYFCASSRDPLSTDTQYFGPGTRLTVL.

The genes are TRBV27 and TRBJ1-6; no clear D. The V gene lost 5 bases and the J gene lost 3 bases, with 14 bases spanning the gap. Germline CDR1 reads MNHEY; CDR2 reads SMNVEV (reference sequence). The CDR3 is 16 residues long. CDR3 amino acids: CASSKIGRGYNSPLHF. CDR3 sequence (DNA): TGTGCCAGCAGTAAAATCGGACGGGGCTATAATTCACCCCTCCACTTT.

This clone came up a few times. This chain connects TRBV27 to TRBJ1-1; unclear D gene. The CDR3 loop spans 12 amino acids. V lost 5 bases to trimming and J lost 11 bases, with 15 bases between them. Germline loops: CDR1 MNHEY, CDR2 SMNVEV (reference sequence). The CDR3 loop is CASSPLYRRAFF. The DNA for the CDR3 is TGTGCCAGCAGTCCCCTCTATAGGAGGGCTTTCTTT.

This clone was counted only a few times. This chain uses TRBV2 with TRBJ2-3; D unclear. This CDR3 has 12 amino acids. The germline V gene encodes CDR1 SNHLY and CDR2 FYNNEI. Trimming removed 6 bases from V and 3 bases from J, with 7 bases in between. In nucleotides, the CDR3 is TGTGCCAGCAGACTTGGGACAGATACGCAGTATTTT. Protein: CASRLGTDTQYF.

The gene calls are TRBV9 and TRBJ2-7; 11 bases are shared with TRBD2. Trimming cost V 0 bases and J 6 bases; bases outside gene matches: 2. The germline CDR1 and CDR2 sequences are SGDLS and YYNGEE. The CDR3 loop spans 14 amino acids. CDR3 sequence: CASSVVAGGVEQYF. The DNA for the CDR3 is TGTGCCAGCAGCGTAGTAGCGGGAGGGGTCGAGCAGTACTTC. Looking up the rest from reference TRBV9 and TRBJ2-7 gives the full variable domain: DSGVTQTPKHLITATGQRVTLRCSPRSGDLSVYWYQQSLDQGLQFLIQYYNGEERAKGNILERFSAQQFPDLHSELNLSSLELGDSALYFCASSVVAGGVEQYFGPGTRLTVT.

The chain recombines TRBV6-1 with TRBJ2-2; 10 bases agree with TRBD2. Germline V gene data show CDR1 as MNHNS and CDR2 as SASEGT. V shed 4 bases, J shed 5 bases, and the junction held 4 bases outside the gene matches. This CDR3 spans 15 amino acids. The CDR3 spells CASSGTSGLTGELFF. The DNA for the CDR3 is TGTGCCAGCAGTGGGACTAGCGGCCTAACCGGGGAGCTGTTTTTT.

The rearrangement joins TRBV11-2 to TRBJ2-1; D is uncertain. Germline values: CDR1 SGHAT, CDR2 FQNNGV. With 1 base removed from V and 2 bases from J, the gap between germline ends came to 3 bases. This CDR3 spans 13 amino acids. The CDR3 protein is CASSLGAYNEQFF. CDR3 DNA sequence: TGTGCCAGCAGCTTAGGTGCCTACAATGAGCAGTTCTTC.

As regards this clone: An end of the junction differs from the germline gene, which may be a read error. The chain has TRBV7-7 and TRBJ2-1, with 10 bases aligning to TRBD1. Germline values: CDR1 SSHAT, CDR2 FNYEAQ (reference sequence). The CDR3 has 15 residues. CDR3 sequence (DNA): TGTGCTAGCAGCTTAGGGACAGGGGACTTCAATGAGCAGTTCTTC. This codes for CASSLGTGDFNEQFF.

The rearrangement links TRBV11-2 to TRBJ2-5; 9 nucleotides match TRBD1. The CDR3 loop spans 15 amino acids. Germline values: CDR1 SGHAT, CDR2 FQNNGV. The J segment lost 4 bases and the V segment lost 5 bases, leaving 8 bases of the junction unmatched. CDR3 bases: TGTGCCAGCAGCCGGGACCTACAGGGGGCAGAGACCCAGTACTTC. Its protein product is CASSRDLQGAETQYF. Variable domain in full (rest from reference TRBV11-2 and TRBJ2-5): EAGVAQSPRYKIIEKRQSVAFWCNPISGHATLYWYQQILGQGPKLLIQFQNNGVVDDSQLPKDRFSAERLKGVDSTLKIQPAKLEDSAVYLCASSRDLQGAETQYFGPGTRLLVL.

The rearrangement links TRBV7-9 to TRBJ2-3; D is unclear. In germline, CDR1 is SEHNR, CDR2 FQNEAQ (reference sequence). V gave up 5 bases and J gave up 9 bases, with 18 bases separating them. There are 14 residues in the CDR3. The CDR3 sequence: CASSHGVSPQTQYF. Written as DNA, the CDR3 is TGTGCCAGCAGCCACGGCGTGAGTCCTCAAACGCAGTATTTT.

The V call is TRBV28, the J call TRBJ1-6; 12 bases agree with TRBD1. CDR1 MDHEN and CDR2 SYDVKM come from the germline V gene. With V trimmed by 8 bases and J by 10 bases, 9 bases remained unmatched. The CDR3 contains 15 residues. The CDR3 spells CASLGGQGAGSPLHF. The CDR3 DNA reads as TGTGCCAGCCTTGGGGGACAGGGGGCAGGCTCACCCCTCCACTTT. Combining the CDR3 with reference TRBV28 and TRBJ1-6 gives the whole variable domain DVKVTQSSRYLVKRTGEKVFLECVQDMDHENMFWYRQDPGLGLRLIYFSYDVKMKEKGDIPEGYSVSREKKERFSLILESASTNQTSMYLCASLGGQGAGSPLHFGNGTRLTVT.

The chain joins TRBV28 to TRBJ1-3; D is unresolved. CDR3 length equals 14 residues. CDR1 and CDR2 from the germline V gene are MDHEN and SYDVKM. Trimming took off 6 bases at V and 4 bases at J, with 13 bases between the two ends. The CDR3 DNA reads TGTGCCAGCAGGAGGTATGGGGAGGGAAACACCATATATTTT. This translates into CASRRYGEGNTIYF.

This chain links TRBV7-2 with TRBJ1-1, with D possibly TRBD1 on 5 matching bases. V was cut by 5 bases and J by 5 bases, with 24 bases left in between. The length of the CDR3 is 17 residues. Germline V gene lookup returns CDR1 SGHTA and CDR2 FQGNSA. CDR3 sequence reads: CASSSHWDRLRWTEAFF. The CDR3 region has the DNA TGTGCCAGCAGCAGCCACTGGGACCGATTACGATGGACTGAAGCTTTCTTT.

The rearrangement uses TRBV4-3 and TRBJ1-3; maybe TRBD1 (5 bases). V lost 3 bases to trimming and J lost 4 bases, with 13 bases between them. Germline V lookup: CDR1 LGHNA, CDR2 YSLEER. This CDR3 comprises 15 residues. This CDR3 is CASSQAQGRGNTIYF. The CDR3 DNA sequence: TGCGCCAGCAGCCAGGCCCAGGGACGCGGAAACACCATATATTTT.